This T cell receptor (beta chain) came from a study of blood T cell repertoires in COVID-19. The repertoire was sequenced with immunoSEQ multiplex PCR; TCRdb's copy has only in-frame clones and lacks some. Of over 200,000 clones detected, 85% to 90% appear once; the ten largest clones hold less than 3.5%. Germline V CDR1 and CDR2: SQVTM, ANQGSEA. V dropped 6 bases and J dropped 1 base, with 16 bases sitting between them. This CDR3 comprises 15 residues. The sequencing input was peripheral blood. The receptor was derived from a man aged 30 to 39 with COVID-19, enrolled during active disease. The rearrangement links TRBV29-1 to TRBJ2-1, with D perhaps TRBD2 (6 bases). This CDR3 reads CSVRGTTTSYNEQFF. In nucleotides, the CDR3 is TGCAGCGTCCGGGGGACGACGACTTCCTACAATGAGCAGTTCTTC.